The next 25 T cell receptor beta chains were all read from a single sample in a study of T cell changes during pregnancy in multiple sclerosis. Assay: immunoSEQ multiplex PCR; the TCRdb copy retains only in-frame clones and omits some. The sample carries about 16,000 clones, 95% to 96% recorded once. The starting material was peripheral blood, obtained in the third trimester of pregnancy. The receptors originated from a female donor with multiple sclerosis, enrolled in a pregnancy study.

J is TRBJ1-1 and V is TRBV5-1; 7 bases are a match to TRBD1. In germline, CDR1 is SGHRS, CDR2 YFSETQ. This CDR3 region has 14 residues. V lost 4 bases, J lost 5 bases, and 8 bases stayed unmatched. In DNA, the CDR3 is TGCGCCAGCAGCGAAGGGGGCATTAGAACTGAAGCTTTCTTT. It encodes CASSEGGIRTEAFF.

The chain is built from TRBV18 and TRBJ1-2, with 12 bases fitting TRBD1. The CDR3 length is 14 residues. Germline V lookup: CDR1 KGHSH, CDR2 LQKENI. Trimming at V came to 3 bases and at J to 11 bases, leaving 7 bases not matched to a gene. CDR3 in DNA: TGTGCCAGCTCACCGGGACAGGGGGCTATTAGGTACACCTTC. Residues: CASSPGQGAIRYTF.

The chain employs TRBV4-1 and TRBJ2-1; 7 bases map to TRBD2. CDR1 and CDR2 from the germline V gene are MGHRA and YSYEKL. The CDR3 contains 15 residues. The V and J ends lost 2 bases and 9 bases, in that order; junction bases with no gene match: 10. CDR3 region: CASSQLMGLLGEQFF. Written as DNA, the CDR3 is TGCGCCAGCAGCCAATTAATGGGACTACTAGGTGAGCAGTTCTTC.

This rearrangement joins TRBV4-3 to TRBJ1-4; D unresolved. V was pared by 1 base and J by 4 bases, with 10 bases between. CDR1 and CDR2 from the germline V gene are LGHNA and YSLEER. The CDR3 runs 15 residues. CDR3 nucleotide sequence: TGCGCCAGCAGCCAAGCTCGGGGTTATAATGAAAAACTGTTTTTT. As protein: CASSQARGYNEKLFF.

The chain has TRBV4-1 and TRBJ2-7; D is perhaps TRBD2 (5 bases). The germline gives CDR1 MGHRA, CDR2 YSYEKL. This CDR3 has 14 residues. With 4 bases removed from V and 6 bases from J, the gap between germline ends came to 16 bases. The CDR3, as DNA: TGCGCCAGCAGCCCCTTAGGGTCGGGGTTCGAGCAGTACTTC. Translating gives CASSPLGSGFEQYF.

The rearrangement joins TRBV18 to TRBJ2-2; TRBD1 matches at 9 bases. The CDR3 loop spans 16 amino acids. The V gene end was trimmed by 4 bases and the J gene end by 2 bases; junction bases not matched to a gene: 5. Germline CDR1 reads KGHSH; CDR2 reads LQKENI. In DNA, the CDR3 is TGTGCCAGCTCACTCACGGACAGGGGCAACACCGGGGAGCTGTTTTTT. Amino acids: CASSLTDRGNTGELFF.

The chain uses TRBV25-1 and TRBJ1-1, with D tentatively TRBD1 (5 bases). CDR1 is MGHDK and CDR2 is SYGVNS in the germline V gene. This CDR3 has 17 amino acids. Trimming removed 1 base at V and 6 bases at J, with 21 bases between. Here the CDR3 reads CASSESGRGGRDSEAFF. DNA of the CDR3: TGTGCCAGCAGTGAATCCGGTAGAGGAGGCAGGGACTCTGAAGCTTTCTTT.

The J gene is TRBJ2-5, the V gene TRBV5-5; TRBD1 might be the D (6 bases). Trimming pared 4 bases from V and 5 bases from J, leaving 15 bases between. CDR1 and CDR2 from the germline V gene are SGHKS and YYEKEE (reference sequence). The CDR3 extends over 14 amino acids. CDR3 bases: TGTGCCAGCAGCCCCACAGGGATCAGGGAGACCCAGTACTTC. It encodes CASSPTGIRETQYF.

The chain recombines TRBV9 with TRBJ1-1; D is unclear. The CDR3 runs to 16 residues. CDR1 is SGDLS, CDR2 YYNGEE, per germline. Trimming pared 1 base from V and 5 bases from J, leaving 18 bases between. The CDR3 loop reads CASSVNSVVGRTEAFF. Here the CDR3 DNA reads TGTGCCAGCAGCGTAAATAGTGTTGTAGGGAGGACTGAAGCTTTCTTT.

The V call is TRBV28, the J call TRBJ1-2; maybe TRBD1 (6 bases). Germline values: CDR1 MDHEN, CDR2 SYDVKM. The CDR3 totals 14 residues. Trimming shortened V by 6 bases and J by 5 bases, and 16 bases separated the two germline ends. The CDR3 bases are TGTGCCAGCAGAGAAACAGGGAATCGGTATGGCTACACCTTC. This codes for CASRETGNRYGYTF.

The chain couples TRBV7-2 to TRBJ1-1; D perhaps matches TRBD1 (6 bases). The germline V and J ends were trimmed by 5 bases and 7 bases, with 14 bases remaining between them. Per the germline V gene, CDR1 is SGHTA and CDR2 is FQGNSA. The CDR3 covers 13 residues. The CDR3 DNA reads TGTGCCAGCAGCCCTCGAGGGGGACGTGAAGCTTTCTTT. Translated, it gives CASSPRGGREAFF.

The chain uses TRBV4-2 and TRBJ2-1; 10 bases align to TRBD2. Germline lookup yields CDR1 LGHNA and CDR2 YNFKEQ. V shed 0 bases, J shed 6 bases, and the junction held 23 bases outside the gene matches. CDR3 length: 22 residues. The CDR3 region has the DNA TGTGCCAGCAGCCAAGATCACATTATAGCAGCGGGGGGGCCAAACGCGGTCAATGAGCAGTTCTTC. The encoded protein is CASSQDHIIAAGGPNAVNEQFF.

The CDR3 region has the DNA TGTGCCAGCAGCTGGGCACTGAACACTGAAGCTTTCTTT. This codes for CASSWALNTEAFF. The chain is built from TRBV7-3 and TRBJ1-1; no clear D. The CDR3 runs to 13 residues. With 4 bases removed from V and 0 bases from J, the gap between germline ends came to 6 bases. Germline assignment: CDR1 SGHTA and CDR2 FQGTGA.

This chain links TRBV18 with TRBJ2-5, with TRBD1 matching 9 bases. This CDR3 has 14 amino acids. V lost 1 base to trimming and J lost 5 bases; unmatched junction nucleotides: 2. Germline V gives CDR1 KGHSH, CDR2 LQKENI. The CDR3 coding sequence is TGTGCCAGCTCACCACTCGACAGGGGGGAGACCCAGTACTTC. Amino acids: CASSPLDRGETQYF. Drawing the rest from reference TRBV18 and TRBJ2-5, the complete variable domain is NAGVMQNPRHLVRRRGQEARLRCSPMKGHSHVYWYRQLPEEGLKFMVYLQKENIIDESGMPKERFSAEFPKEGPSILRIQQVVRGDSAAYFCASSPLDRGETQYFGPGTRLLVL.

The V and J genes are TRBV5-1 and TRBJ1-2; D is unresolved. CDR3 length: 17 residues. Trimming cost V 0 bases and J 6 bases, with 21 bases left between them. Germline V gene data show CDR1 as SGHRS and CDR2 as YFSETQ. The CDR3 DNA sequence: TGCGCCAGCAGCTTGGAGGGAGGTGGCAACCTGGGTCATGGCTACACCTTC. This sequence encodes CASSLEGGGNLGHGYTF.

V gene TRBV11-2 combines with J gene TRBJ2-7; TRBD2 agrees at 12 bases. V was pared by 5 bases and J by 7 bases, with 12 bases of the junction left unmatched. Looked up from germline, CDR1 is SGHAT and CDR2 is FQNNGV. This CDR3 is built from 16 residues. The CDR3 here is CASSPVAASGRGEQYF. CDR3 nucleotide sequence: TGTGCCAGCAGCCCAGTCGCGGCTAGCGGGAGGGGTGAGCAGTACTTC.

V usage is TRBV7-9 and J usage is TRBJ1-3; D ambiguous. The CDR3 loop spans 15 amino acids. CDR1 is SEHNR and CDR2 is FQNEAQ in the germline V gene (reference sequence). The V end was cut by 6 bases, the J end by 4 bases, with 16 bases between. The CDR3, as DNA: TGTGCCAGCAGAGAGGGAACAACGGGAGGAAACACCATATATTTT. It is translated as CASREGTTGGNTIYF.

V gene TRBV7-6 combines with J gene TRBJ2-7; 10 nucleotides match TRBD2. This CDR3 comprises 15 residues. The trim removed 3 bases at V and 2 bases at J, leaving 4 bases unmatched. Germline lookup yields CDR1 SGHVS and CDR2 FNYEAQ. In nucleotides, the CDR3 is TGTGCCAGCAGCTTCGGGACTAGCGAAACCTACGAGCAGTACTTC. Translating gives CASSFGTSETYEQYF. The full variable domain, with the rest looked up from reference TRBV7-6 and TRBJ2-7, is GAGVSQSPRYKVTKRGQDVALRCDPISGHVSLYWYRQALGQGPEFLTYFNYEAQQDKSGLPNDRFSAERPEGSISTLTIQRTEQRDSAMYRCASSFGTSETYEQYFGPGTRLTVT.

V gene TRBV7-6 combines with J gene TRBJ2-7; TRBD2 matches 9 bases. J lost 9 bases, V lost 5 bases, and 11 bases had no gene match. Germline CDR1 reads SGHVS; CDR2 reads FNYEAQ. CDR3 length: 14 residues. This CDR3 is CASSAGTSIEGQYF. Here the CDR3 DNA reads TGTGCCAGCAGCGCCGGGACTAGCATCGAAGGGCAGTACTTC.

V and J are TRBV4-1 and TRBJ2-1, with a weak D call TRBD1 (6 bases). Germline V lookup: CDR1 MGHRA, CDR2 YSYEKL. The CDR3 extends over 15 amino acids. The ends were cut back, 5 bases at V and 5 bases at J, with 16 bases in the middle. In nucleotides, the CDR3 is TGCGCCAGCAGCACCACAGGGATAGCTGACAATGAGCAGTTCTTC. Translation: CASSTTGIADNEQFF.

The CDR3 loop reads CASSQATGGPGETQYF. Written as DNA, the CDR3 is TGCGCCAGCAGCCAAGCGACGGGAGGGCCGGGGGAGACCCAGTACTTC. The rearrangement links TRBV4-1 to TRBJ2-5; 8 bases fit TRBD2. The CDR3 loop spans 16 amino acids. The trim removed 1 base at V and 5 bases at J, leaving 9 bases unmatched. Germline CDR1 is MGHRA and CDR2 is YSYEKL.

This chain joins TRBV6-1 and TRBJ2-7; 7 bases map to TRBD1. This CDR3 is built from 12 residues. CDR1 and CDR2 (germline): MNHNS, SASEGT. The V segment lost 4 bases and the J segment 7 bases; nucleotides outside the gene matches: 4. Here the CDR3 reads CASSVQGEEQYF. The CDR3 bases are TGTGCCAGCAGTGTCCAGGGGGAAGAGCAGTACTTC.

V usage is TRBV6-6 and J usage is TRBJ1-3; D gene uncertain. V was trimmed by 6 bases and J by 2 bases, leaving 14 bases between them. The CDR3 has 15 amino acids. Germline V lookup: CDR1 MNHNY, CDR2 SVGAGI (reference sequence). The CDR3 reads CASSLHTGAGNTIYF. The CDR3 nucleotides read TGTGCCAGCAGCCTACATACCGGGGCTGGAAACACCATATATTTT.

This clone was observed a single time. This chain joins TRBV27 and TRBJ1-5; TRBD1 might be the D (6 bases). Germline assignment: CDR1 MNHEY and CDR2 SMNVEV (reference sequence). This CDR3 is 14 amino acids long. Deletions cut 2 bases from V and 7 bases from J, with 12 bases between. The chain's CDR3 is CASSLGRGRQPQHF. The DNA of the CDR3 is TGTGCCAGCAGTTTAGGGCGGGGGCGCCAGCCCCAGCATTTT.

The J gene is TRBJ1-1, the V gene TRBV5-8; D possibly corresponds to TRBD1 (6 bases). Germline-derived CDR1 and CDR2 are SGHTS and YDEGEE. The CDR3 consists of 14 residues. Trimming took 2 bases from V and 6 from J, leaving 14 bases between them. In DNA, the CDR3 is TGTGCCAGCAGCTTATGGGCAGGGGAGCCTGAAGCTTTCTTT. It yields the protein CASSLWAGEPEAFF.